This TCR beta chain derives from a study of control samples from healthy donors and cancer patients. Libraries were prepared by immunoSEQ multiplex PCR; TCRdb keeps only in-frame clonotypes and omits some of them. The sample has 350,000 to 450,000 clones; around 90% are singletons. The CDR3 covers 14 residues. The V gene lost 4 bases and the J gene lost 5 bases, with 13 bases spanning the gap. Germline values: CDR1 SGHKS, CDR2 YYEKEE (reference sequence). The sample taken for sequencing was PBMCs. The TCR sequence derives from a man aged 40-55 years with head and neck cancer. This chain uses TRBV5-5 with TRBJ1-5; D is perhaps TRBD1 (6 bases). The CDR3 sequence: CASSEVGGDQPQHF. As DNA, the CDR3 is TGTGCCAGCAGCGAGGTAGGGGGGGATCAGCCCCAGCATTTT.